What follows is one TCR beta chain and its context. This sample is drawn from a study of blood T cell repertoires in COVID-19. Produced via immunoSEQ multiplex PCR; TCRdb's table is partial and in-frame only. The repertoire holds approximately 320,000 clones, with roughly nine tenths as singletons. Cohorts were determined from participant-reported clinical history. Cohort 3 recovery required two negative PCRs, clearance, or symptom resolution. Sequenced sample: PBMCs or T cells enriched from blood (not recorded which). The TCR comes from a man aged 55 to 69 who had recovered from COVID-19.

DNA of the CDR3: TGTGCCAGCAGCCCCGGGACTAGCGGGAGTTGGCAGACCCAGTACTTC. Protein product: CASSPGTSGSWQTQYF. The chain employs TRBV7-8 and TRBJ2-5; 14 nucleotides agree with TRBD2. CDR3 length: 16 residues. The ends lost 5 bases at V and 6 bases at J; junction bases unmatched: 8. Germline lookup yields CDR1 SGHVS and CDR2 FQNEAQ.